The 11 T cell receptor beta chains in this list originate from one sample, sequenced in a study of T-cell reconstitution after alpha-beta-depleted transplantation in children. Unique molecular identifiers were built into the TCRbeta library. TCRdb recomputed calls from the PCR reads with MiXCR, one row per CDR3 protein. The sample records around 490,000 distinct CDR3 sequences, 11% being singletons. Sequenced here: PBMCs, mostly from graft donor cells, sampled 180 days after TCRalphabeta/CD19-depleted stem cell transplant. Source of these receptors: a female patient aged 2 to 10 who had a stem cell transplant for aplastic anemia, so the T cells may come from the graft donor.

This clonotype was detected only a few times. This chain joins TRBV28 and TRBJ2-7, with D uncertain. The germline CDR1 and CDR2 sequences are MDHEN and SYDVKM. The CDR3 has 16 amino acids. Between the trimmed V and J ends, which lost 5 bases and 2 bases, there was a span of 19 bases. The CDR3 loop is CASSVIRPFNAYEQYF. The CDR3 nucleotides read TGTGCCAGCAGTGTAATACGTCCGTTTAACGCCTACGAGCAGTACTTC.

The chain couples TRBV28 to TRBJ2-7; D tentatively reads TRBD1 or TRBD2 (5 bases each). CDR1 and CDR2 (germline): MDHEN, SYDVKM. V lost 4 bases, J lost 2 bases, and 12 bases lay in between. The length of the CDR3 is 14 residues. The CDR3, as DNA: TGTGCCAGCAGTTGGGGGACCGGGGCCTACGAGCAGTACTTC. As protein: CASSWGTGAYEQYF.

This clonotype occurred a few times. The gene calls are TRBV5-6 and TRBJ2-4; 8 bases are shared with TRBD1. V lost 2 bases to trimming and J lost 7 bases; unmatched junction nucleotides: 11. This CDR3 is built from 16 residues. Germline CDR1 SGHDT, CDR2 YYEEEE. The CDR3 region has the DNA TGTGCCAGCAGCTTACCTCCGACAGGGGAGAGTAACATTCAGTACTTC. This codes for CASSLPPTGESNIQYF.

The rearrangement links TRBV29-1 to TRBJ2-1; D is ambiguous. V dropped 6 bases and J dropped 0 bases, with 9 bases sitting between them. The CDR3 consists of 13 residues. Germline CDR1 is SQVTM and CDR2 is ANQGSEA. The DNA of the CDR3 is TGCAGCGTGATAACTGTCTCCTACAATGAGCAGTTCTTC. Its protein is CSVITVSYNEQFF.

This clonotype was observed at least ten times. The CDR3 protein is CASSRTALGSFF. In nucleotides, the CDR3 is TGCGCCAGCAGTCGGACAGCGCTGGGGTCTTTCTTT. The chain recombines TRBV10-1 with TRBJ1-1; possibly TRBD1 for D (6 bases). CDR3 length: 12 residues. Trimming removed 5 bases at V and 12 bases at J, with 16 bases between. Per germline, CDR1 WNHNN and CDR2 SYGVQD (reference sequence).

This clonotype was counted a few times. The chain recombines TRBV28 with TRBJ1-1; D gene uncertain. From germline, CDR1 is MDHEN and CDR2 SYDVKM. This CDR3 is 16 amino acids long. V lost 5 bases and J 4 bases, leaving 20 bases between the germline ends. The CDR3, as DNA: TGTGCCAGCAGTCCGGCCCATTTATCTTGGGTCACTGAAGCTTTCTTT. It specifies CASSPAHLSWVTEAFF.

In its sample, this clonotype was seen many times. The rearrangement uses TRBV7-2 and TRBJ2-1, with D possibly called TRBD1 or TRBD2 (7 bases each). The CDR3 spans 17 residues. Germline V gene sequence: CDR1 SGHTA, CDR2 FQGNSA. V was clipped by 5 bases and J by 0 bases, with 17 bases between them. This chain's CDR3 is CASSVRQGLSSYNEQFF. The CDR3 coding sequence is TGTGCCAGCAGCGTCCGACAGGGACTAAGCTCCTACAATGAGCAGTTCTTC.

This clonotype was observed a handful of times. The rearrangement uses TRBV7-2 and TRBJ2-5; the match to TRBD2 covers 7 bases. The germline CDR1 and CDR2 sequences are SGHTA and FQGNSA. The CDR3 is 15 residues long. J lost 2 bases, V lost 5 bases, and 8 bases had no gene match. The CDR3 sequence: CASSQYGGGQETQYF. The CDR3 DNA reads as TGTGCCAGCAGCCAATACGGCGGGGGACAAGAGACCCAGTACTTC.

This clonotype showed up just a few times. The J gene is TRBJ2-2, the V gene TRBV27; TRBD2 matches at 9 bases. Per the germline V gene, CDR1 is MNHEY and CDR2 is SMNVEV (reference sequence). Trimming removed 8 bases from V and 5 bases from J; junction bases left unmatched: 12. The CDR3 spans 16 residues. In DNA form, the CDR3 reads TGTGCCAGCGCCAATTTAGCGGGAGCGGGAACCGGGGAGCTGTTTTTT. It codes for CASANLAGAGTGELFF.

The rearrangement joins TRBV19 to TRBJ2-7; D is ambiguous. The CDR3 extends over 13 amino acids. V was shortened by 1 base and J by 3 bases, with 7 bases between the two germline ends. The germline CDR1 and CDR2 sequences are LNHDA and SQIVND (reference sequence). CDR3 amino acids: CASSIVVGYEQYV. The CDR3 nucleotides read TGTGCCAGTAGTATAGTGGTAGGCTACGAGCAGTACGTC.

This clonotype was found a few times. The V gene is TRBV20-1, the J gene TRBJ2-3; 10 bases align to TRBD2. CDR1 is DFQATT, CDR2 SNEGSKA, per germline (reference sequence). The CDR3 runs to 18 residues. The V gene end was trimmed by 0 bases and the J gene end by 0 bases; junction bases not matched to a gene: 9. CDR3 sequence: CSARDLSGRASSTDTQYF. The CDR3 DNA reads as TGCAGTGCTAGAGATCTGAGCGGGAGGGCCTCTAGCACAGATACGCAGTATTTT.